This T cell receptor beta chain is from a study of T cell repertoires in cytomegalovirus infection. TCRdb called the reads again in MiXCR, with one record for every CDR3 protein. The sample contains about half a million distinct CDR3 sequences, 40% to 50% of which appear only once. As to this clonotype: Its cognate antigen is unknown.

Study-level results: The response measured ex vivo was dominated by TCR beta clonotypes (HLA-C-restricted and CMV-specific).

With 3 bases removed from V and 4 bases from J, the gap between germline ends came to 18 bases. The length of the CDR3 is 16 residues. Germline CDR1 SGHAT, CDR2 FQNNGV. The starting material was cultured PBMCs, obtained from culture after CMV antigen stimulation. The rearrangement uses TRBV11-2 and TRBJ2-5; tentative D call: TRBD2 (6 bases). The sequence derives from a human donor in good health (CMV status not recorded). Some clones in this sample may be carry-over from other donors' samples. The chain's CDR3 is CASSFRGTRPSETQYF. The CDR3 nucleotides are TGTGCCAGCAGCTTTCGCGGGACTCGCCCTTCAGAGACCCAGTACTTC. Complete variable domain (other parts from reference TRBV11-2 and TRBJ2-5): EAGVAQSPRYKIIEKRQSVAFWCNPISGHATLYWYQQILGQGPKLLIQFQNNGVVDDSQLPKDRFSAERLKGVDSTLKIQPAKLEDSAVYLCASSFRGTRPSETQYFGPGTRLLVL.